A selection of T cell receptor beta chains follows, all from one sample in a study of blood T cell repertoires in COVID-19. Here immunoSEQ multiplex PCR was the method, and the copy in TCRdb shows in-frame clones only, minus some. The sample gives some 270,000 clones, roughly 86% of which show up once; around 1.5% is in the top ten. Sample: peripheral blood. These receptors were obtained from a woman in her sixties who had recovered from COVID-19. The CDR3 runs from the conserved cysteine through the conserved F or W. Each record gives: D gene, clone size, J gene, V gene, CDR3 protein. The D gene is left open where the match is weak. Clone size is stated in some rows and not others, as once, few, many or a class when expanded.

D gene: NA; clone size: NA; J gene: TRBJ2-1; V gene: TRBV15; CDR3 protein: CATSRTTSPTTNEQFF
D gene: NA; clone size: NA; J gene: TRBJ1-5; V gene: TRBV6-1; CDR3 protein: CASSDRESRNQPQHF
D gene: NA; clone size: NA; J gene: TRBJ2-3; V gene: TRBV7-3; CDR3 protein: CASSLRSYTDTQYF
D gene: TRBD2; clone size: NA; J gene: TRBJ2-6; V gene: TRBV6-1; CDR3 protein: CASSEPGLAVLTF
D gene: NA; clone size: NA; J gene: TRBJ2-3; V gene: TRBV7-6; CDR3 protein: CASSLYGDTQYF
D gene: NA; clone size: NA; J gene: TRBJ2-2; V gene: TRBV4-1; CDR3 protein: CASSQEGGARAGELFF
D gene: NA; clone size: NA; J gene: TRBJ1-2; V gene: TRBV15; CDR3 protein: CATSRTGGIRPGYTF
D gene: TRBD2; clone size: NA; J gene: TRBJ2-5; V gene: TRBV5-1; CDR3 protein: CASFPSPVIAGGPGGRETQYF
D gene: TRBD1; clone size: NA; J gene: TRBJ2-5; V gene: TRBV7-2; CDR3 protein: CASSSYRGLWETQYF
D gene: NA; clone size: NA; J gene: TRBJ2-7; V gene: TRBV4-3; CDR3 protein: CASSQGAGWGQLYF
D gene: NA; clone size: once; J gene: TRBJ2-1; V gene: TRBV20-1; CDR3 protein: CSALLHNEQFF
D gene: TRBD2; clone size: NA; J gene: TRBJ2-5; V gene: TRBV3-1/TRBV3-2; CDR3 protein: CASSQRRSGGPQETQYF
D gene: TRBD1; clone size: NA; J gene: TRBJ1-4; V gene: TRBV9; CDR3 protein: CASSGYPGGAGEKLFF
D gene: NA; clone size: NA; J gene: TRBJ1-5; V gene: TRBV19; CDR3 protein: CASRSNPGNQPQHF
D gene: TRBD2; clone size: NA; J gene: TRBJ2-1; V gene: TRBV7-3; CDR3 protein: CASSLTSGGPYNEQFF
D gene: NA; clone size: NA; J gene: TRBJ2-3; V gene: TRBV6-6; CDR3 protein: CASSRRALAVTSTDTQYF
D gene: TRBD1; clone size: NA; J gene: TRBJ1-6; V gene: TRBV27; CDR3 protein: CASSPRDRGNSPLHF
D gene: NA; clone size: NA; J gene: TRBJ2-1; V gene: TRBV7-3; CDR3 protein: CASSLQGYNEQFF
D gene: NA; clone size: NA; J gene: TRBJ1-5; V gene: TRBV7-3; CDR3 protein: CASSARGAGQPQHF
D gene: NA; clone size: NA; J gene: TRBJ1-5; V gene: TRBV9; CDR3 protein: CASSVTGDPGGQPQHF
D gene: NA; clone size: few; J gene: TRBJ1-2; V gene: TRBV28; CDR3 protein: CASTLTGYDGYTF
D gene: NA; clone size: NA; J gene: TRBJ2-5; V gene: TRBV4-2; CDR3 protein: CASSQVRGRGGAFETQYF
D gene: TRBD1; clone size: NA; J gene: TRBJ1-5; V gene: TRBV29-1; CDR3 protein: CSVVICLGQGQFLGSNQPQHF
D gene: NA; clone size: few; J gene: TRBJ1-5; V gene: TRBV2; CDR3 protein: CASKTGTLTQHF
D gene: TRBD1; clone size: NA; J gene: TRBJ1-1; V gene: TRBV10-3; CDR3 protein: CATLDRGELEAFF
D gene: TRBD1; clone size: NA; J gene: TRBJ1-1; V gene: TRBV5-6; CDR3 protein: CASSPTLDRATEAFF
D gene: TRBD1; clone size: few; J gene: TRBJ1-6; V gene: TRBV5-1; CDR3 protein: CASSSGTVNSPLHF
D gene: TRBD1; clone size: NA; J gene: TRBJ2-7; V gene: TRBV18; CDR3 protein: CASSTGTGGSGSEQYF
D gene: TRBD2; clone size: NA; J gene: TRBJ2-2; V gene: TRBV5-1; CDR3 protein: CASSLGLAGANTGELFF
D gene: TRBD2; clone size: NA; J gene: TRBJ2-1; V gene: TRBV7-3; CDR3 protein: CASSLAGSGNEQFF
D gene: NA; clone size: NA; J gene: TRBJ2-1; V gene: TRBV15; CDR3 protein: CATSGPDSPSYNEQFF
D gene: TRBD1; clone size: NA; J gene: TRBJ1-3; V gene: TRBV28; CDR3 protein: CASSSTGGSGNTIYF
D gene: TRBD1; clone size: NA; J gene: TRBJ1-3; V gene: TRBV5-1; CDR3 protein: CASSYTGTGVTGNTIYF
D gene: TRBD1; clone size: NA; J gene: TRBJ1-5; V gene: TRBV9; CDR3 protein: CASSLRQGVNQPQHF
D gene: TRBD1; clone size: NA; J gene: TRBJ2-5; V gene: TRBV10-2; CDR3 protein: CASRTTGVETQYF
D gene: NA; clone size: few; J gene: TRBJ1-1; V gene: TRBV11-2; CDR3 protein: CASSPGTPEAFF
D gene: TRBD1; clone size: NA; J gene: TRBJ2-1; V gene: TRBV6-2/TRBV6-3; CDR3 protein: CASSPNRDRGRNEQFF
D gene: NA; clone size: NA; J gene: TRBJ1-5; V gene: TRBV15; CDR3 protein: CATSSPPNQPQHF
D gene: NA; clone size: NA; J gene: TRBJ1-2; V gene: TRBV3-1/TRBV3-2; CDR3 protein: CASSFSSSSAGYTF
D gene: TRBD2; clone size: NA; J gene: TRBJ2-3; V gene: TRBV4-1; CDR3 protein: CASSQGSSGGFTDTQYF
D gene: TRBD1; clone size: few; J gene: TRBJ1-2; V gene: TRBV5-4; CDR3 protein: CASSSSGTGGYGYTF
D gene: NA; clone size: NA; J gene: TRBJ1-4; V gene: TRBV29-1; CDR3 protein: CSVEGSRGRGPNIEKLFF
D gene: TRBD2; clone size: NA; J gene: TRBJ2-1; V gene: TRBV3-1/TRBV3-2; CDR3 protein: CASSQTLRRESNYNEQFF
D gene: NA; clone size: NA; J gene: TRBJ2-2; V gene: TRBV24-1; CDR3 protein: CATSDLPRERAGELFF
D gene: NA; clone size: NA; J gene: NA; V gene: TRBV5-1; CDR3 protein: CASSLPQAANTGELFF
D gene: TRBD1; clone size: NA; J gene: TRBJ2-1; V gene: TRBV19; CDR3 protein: CASSIGMTGSYNEQFF
D gene: NA; clone size: NA; J gene: TRBJ1-2; V gene: TRBV28; CDR3 protein: CASSLTQAGVGYTF
D gene: NA; clone size: NA; J gene: TRBJ1-3; V gene: TRBV15; CDR3 protein: CATSRDLRNTIYF
D gene: NA; clone size: once; J gene: TRBJ2-1; V gene: TRBV28; CDR3 protein: CATNLMQGIGNEQFF
D gene: NA; clone size: NA; J gene: TRBJ2-6; V gene: TRBV7-2; CDR3 protein: CASSLDSSGANVLTF
D gene: TRBD1; clone size: NA; J gene: TRBJ1-5; V gene: TRBV25-1; CDR3 protein: CASSPTRGPLDNQPQHF
D gene: NA; clone size: NA; J gene: TRBJ2-5; V gene: TRBV2; CDR3 protein: CASNTREEETQYF
D gene: TRBD1; clone size: NA; J gene: TRBJ2-7; V gene: TRBV13; CDR3 protein: CASRTGGARYEQYF
D gene: TRBD2; clone size: NA; J gene: TRBJ2-3; V gene: TRBV6-5; CDR3 protein: CATLRSGGNTQYF
D gene: NA; clone size: NA; J gene: TRBJ1-1; V gene: TRBV2; CDR3 protein: CASSEEGLRNTEAFF
D gene: NA; clone size: few; J gene: TRBJ2-3; V gene: TRBV5-1; CDR3 protein: CASSFNVDTQYF
D gene: NA; clone size: few; J gene: TRBJ2-5; V gene: TRBV19; CDR3 protein: CASSPSARWPQGTQYF
D gene: NA; clone size: NA; J gene: TRBJ2-3; V gene: TRBV6-6; CDR3 protein: CASTPYLNTDTQYF